Presented here are 16 T cell receptor beta chains from one specimen sequenced in a study of shared clonotypes between healthy human individuals. Generated by immunoSEQ multiplex PCR, the TCRdb table keeps only in-frame clones and is missing some. The data show about 1.5 million clones, 98% seen once. The specimen was naive CD4+ T cells sorted from blood. Noted subset: CD45RA+ positively selected. These receptors were collected from a man between 25 and 39 years old in good health.

This chain uses TRBV7-2 with TRBJ2-7; D gene uncertain. Trimming took off 5 bases at V and 1 base at J, with 15 bases between the two ends. Germline CDR1 reads SGHTA; CDR2 reads FQGNSA. CDR3 length equals 15 residues. CDR3 sequence: CASSPPGSRSYEQYF. In DNA, the CDR3 is TGTGCCAGCAGCCCCCCTGGAAGCAGGTCCTACGAGCAGTACTTC.

The rearrangement uses TRBV19 and TRBJ2-4; D might be TRBD1 (6 bases). Germline lookup yields CDR1 LNHDA and CDR2 SQIVND (reference sequence). The CDR3 is 13 residues long. Trimming pared 2 bases from V and 8 bases from J, leaving 10 bases between. CDR3 coding DNA: TGTGCCAGTAGTATAACAGGGAACGACATTCAGTACTTC. It codes for CASSITGNDIQYF.

The CDR3 nucleotides read TGTGCCAGCTATCCACTGCAGGGTGATCGCACCGGGGAGCTGTTTTTT. Its translation is CASYPLQGDRTGELFF. This chain connects TRBV18 to TRBJ2-2, with D perhaps matching TRBD1 (5 bases). V was cut by 7 bases and J by 4 bases, with 19 bases left in between. The CDR3 sequence is 16 residues long. Germline values: CDR1 KGHSH, CDR2 LQKENI.

This chain joins TRBV28 and TRBJ1-1; 8 bases match TRBD1. V shed 5 bases and J 3 bases; nucleotides not matched to a gene: 5. The CDR3 is 14 amino acids. CDR1 is MDHEN, CDR2 SYDVKM, per germline. CDR3 loop: CASSARGPDTEAFF. CDR3 nucleotide sequence: TGTGCCAGCAGTGCCAGGGGGCCTGACACTGAAGCTTTCTTT.

The rearrangement uses TRBV11-1 and TRBJ2-3; weak D call: TRBD2 (6 bases). Trimming left V 4 bases short and J 1 base short, with 12 bases between. CDR3 length: 15 amino acids. Germline lookup yields CDR1 SGHAT and CDR2 FQDESV (reference sequence). CDR3 loop: CASSSFVAGTDTQYF. The CDR3 DNA sequence: TGTGCCAGCAGCTCATTCGTAGCGGGCACAGATACGCAGTATTTT.

Concerning this clone: This same CDR3 is encoded by further DNA sequences in the sample. The chain couples TRBV28 to TRBJ2-7, with D possibly matching TRBD2 (5 bases). The CDR3 contains 12 residues. CDR1 and CDR2 from the germline V gene are MDHEN and SYDVKM. The ends were cut back, 2 bases at V and 3 bases at J, with 5 bases in the middle. CDR3 bases: TGTGCCAGCAGTTTAACTAGCTACGAGCAGTACTTC. Translating it yields CASSLTSYEQYF.

The rearrangement joins TRBV5-6 to TRBJ2-3; 7 bases agree with TRBD1. Looked up from germline, CDR1 is SGHDT and CDR2 is YYEEEE. The CDR3 sequence is 13 residues long. The junction had 3 bases not matched to a gene; V was cut back by 4 bases and J by 4 bases. CDR3 residues: CASSHRGPDTQYF. The CDR3 DNA reads TGTGCCAGCAGCCACAGGGGACCAGATACGCAGTATTTT.

This chain joins TRBV6-1 and TRBJ1-2; D is undetermined. Between the trimmed V and J ends, which lost 1 base and 5 bases, there was a span of 8 bases. Germline values: CDR1 MNHNS, CDR2 SASEGT. The CDR3 is 13 amino acids. CDR3 in amino acids: CASSEGIGYGYTF. The CDR3 coding sequence is TGTGCCAGCAGTGAAGGGATTGGATATGGCTACACCTTC.

The DNA for the CDR3 is TGTGCCAGCAGTTTCGCAGGGGTCGGTCAGCCCCAGCATTTT. Translation gives CASSFAGVGQPQHF. The rearrangement links TRBV27 to TRBJ1-5; possible D gene TRBD1, 6 bases. Germline loops: CDR1 MNHEY, CDR2 SMNVEV (reference sequence). Trimming removed 3 bases from V and 6 bases from J, with 12 bases in between. This CDR3 has 14 amino acids.

The V call is TRBV19, the J call TRBJ2-1; no clear D gene. There are 15 residues in the CDR3. V lost 4 bases to trimming and J lost 0 bases, with 10 bases between them. Germline-derived CDR1 and CDR2 are LNHDA and SQIVND (reference sequence). The CDR3 bases are TGTGCCAGTAGTAGTAGATTGAGCTCCTACAATGAGCAGTTCTTC. Its protein product is CASSSRLSSYNEQFF.

About this clone itself: Other DNA sequences in this sample translate to the same CDR3. The chain carries TRBV28 and TRBJ2-1; D gene unclear. Trimming stripped 2 bases from V and 3 bases from J, with 5 bases between. Germline CDR1 and CDR2: MDHEN and SYDVKM. The CDR3 extends over 13 amino acids. The CDR3 sequence is CASSLLGYNEQFF. DNA of the CDR3: TGTGCCAGCAGTTTACTTGGCTACAATGAGCAGTTCTTC.

The rearrangement links TRBV18 to TRBJ2-2, with D unresolved. The length of the CDR3 is 15 residues. The germline V gene encodes CDR1 KGHSH and CDR2 LQKENI. V gave up 4 bases and J gave up 6 bases, with 15 bases separating them. The DNA for the CDR3 is TGTGCCAGCTCACTGTTACTTACGTCGGCCGGGGAGCTGTTTTTT. As protein: CASSLLLTSAGELFF.

This chain connects TRBV2 to TRBJ1-4; 7 bases are a match to TRBD1. V trimming: 6 bases; J trimming: 3 bases; junction bases outside the gene matches: 19. CDR1 is SNHLY, CDR2 FYNNEI, per germline. The CDR3 has 19 residues. The CDR3 sequence is CASRLKRGPHDRANEKLFF. DNA of the CDR3: TGTGCCAGCAGGCTAAAACGGGGGCCCCATGACAGGGCTAATGAAAAACTGTTTTTT.

The table lists this clone with a count of one. The chain is built from TRBV7-9 and TRBJ1-4; D may be TRBD1 (6 bases). Germline CDR1 is SEHNR and CDR2 is FQNEAQ (reference sequence). V was cut by 3 bases and J by 2 bases, with 7 bases left in between. The CDR3 sequence is 14 residues long. CDR3 nucleotide sequence: TGTGCCAGCAGCTTCGGACAGACTAATGAAAAACTGTTTTTT. Protein sequence: CASSFGQTNEKLFF.

The chain joins TRBV19 to TRBJ2-7; 9 bases are shared with TRBD1. The CDR3 spans 15 residues. CDR1 and CDR2 (germline): LNHDA, SQIVND (reference sequence). V shed 4 bases, J shed 0 bases, and the junction held 4 bases outside the gene matches. CDR3 loop: CASSRDRVNSYEQYF. The CDR3 coding sequence is TGTGCCAGTAGTAGGGACAGGGTGAACTCCTACGAGCAGTACTTC.

The chain combines TRBV28 with TRBJ2-5, with D uncertain. CDR1 is MDHEN and CDR2 is SYDVKM in the germline V gene. CDR3 size: 12 residues. The V end was cut by 5 bases, the J end by 5 bases, with 9 bases between. The CDR3 DNA sequence: TGTGCCAGCAGTCCCTTGGTTGAGACCCAGTACTTC. It specifies CASSPLVETQYF. Variable domain in full (rest from reference TRBV28 and TRBJ2-5): DVKVTQSSRYLVKRTGEKVFLECVQDMDHENMFWYRQDPGLGLRLIYFSYDVKMKEKGDIPEGYSVSREKKERFSLILESASTNQTSMYLCASSPLVETQYFGPGTRLLVL.